These T cell receptor beta chains were read from a single sample in a study of breast tumors, draining lymph nodes, adjacent tissues. One entry per CDR3 protein results from TCRdb running MiXCR on the multiplex PCR reads. The table records approximately 90,000 distinct CDR3 sequences, around 29% of them present only once. Sequenced material: axillary lymph node tissue. The source is a female donor with breast cancer. Some clones in this sample may be carry-over from other donors' samples. The CDR3 runs from the conserved cysteine through the conserved F or W. The order of the fields is J gene, clone size, V gene, D gene, CDR3 DNA, CDR3 protein. D genes are given only for firm matches. Part of the rows lack a size; the others show once, few, many or a class for expanded clones.

>TRBJ2-5|many|TRBV7-2|TRBD1
TGTGCCAGCAGCCCCGGGACAGCCCCTAACCAAGAGACCCAGTACTTC
CASSPGTAPNQETQYF
>TRBJ2-1|many|TRBV6-5|TRBD2
TGTGCCAGCAGTTACTCGACAAGCGGGAGGACCAATGAGCAGTTCTTC
CASSYSTSGRTNEQFF
>TRBJ1-4|NA|TRBV18|NA
TGCGCCAGCCCGCGCCGGGACACCCAAGAAAAACTGTTTTTT
CASPRRDTQEKLFF
>TRBJ2-1|many|TRBV7-9|NA
TGTGCCAGCAGCATCCTGACCGCGTACAATGAGCAGTTCTTC
CASSILTAYNEQFF
>TRBJ2-7|many|TRBV9|NA
TGTGCCAGCAGCGTAGGCCCGGGCGACGAGCAGTACTTC
CASSVGPGDEQYF
>TRBJ2-4|NA|TRBV28|TRBD2
TGTGCCAGCAGTGGGCGGGGGTTAGCCAAAAACATTCAGTACTTC
CASSGRGLAKNIQYF
>TRBJ2-6|many|TRBV19|NA
TGTGCCAGTAAAGCCACGGCAGGGACTGGGGCCAACGTCCTGACTTTC
CASKATAGTGANVLTF
>TRBJ2-1|many|TRBV20-1|TRBD1
TGCAGTGCTAGAGATCCCGGACAGGTGGGGTACAATGAGCAGTTCTTC
CSARDPGQVGYNEQFF
>TRBJ1-5|NA|TRBV13|TRBD1
TGTGCCAGCAGCTCCGGGACAGGTAATCAGCCCCAGCATTTT
CASSSGTGNQPQHF
>TRBJ1-1|NA|TRBV5-1|TRBD1
TGCGCCAGCAGCTTACAGGGGAACATGAACACTGAAGCTTTCTTT
CASSLQGNMNTEAFF
>TRBJ2-1|many|TRBV11-2|NA
TGTGCCAGCAGCTTAGGACTTTCAGGGGAGCAGTTCTTC
CASSLGLSGEQFF
>TRBJ1-3|many|TRBV29-1|TRBD1
TGCAGCGTAACAGGGGGTCACTCTGGAAACACCATATATTTT
CSVTGGHSGNTIYF
>TRBJ2-1|NA|TRBV7-8|TRBD2
TGTGCCAGTAGCTGGCCTAGCGGGAGCTTCTACAATGAGCAGTTCTTC
CASSWPSGSFYNEQFF
>TRBJ2-7|many|TRBV18|TRBD2
TGTGCCAGCTCCCCTAAGGGGACGGGGGGGTCTACAGGGAACGAGCAGTACTTC
CASSPKGTGGSTGNEQYF
>TRBJ2-7|NA|TRBV7-9|TRBD1
TGTGTCAGCACCATACTTACAGGGGGCGCACAAGACCACGAGCAGTACTTC
CVSTILTGGAQDHEQYF
>TRBJ1-5|many|TRBV7-8|NA
TGTGCCAGCAGCCACCCGCCAGGCAGGGGCAATCAGCCCCAGCATTTT
CASSHPPGRGNQPQHF
>TRBJ2-2|NA|TRBV7-8|NA
TGTGCCAGCAGCTTAATACGTAGGGGTCGTGAGGAGCTGTTTTTT
CASSLIRRGREELFF
>TRBJ2-2|NA|TRBV14|NA
TGTGCCAGCAGCTTGGGACACTTGACTCTCACCGGGGAGCTGTTTTTT
CASSLGHLTLTGELFF
>TRBJ2-7|many|TRBV19|NA
TGTGCCAGTAGTATAGAATCGGGACCCTACGAGCAGTACTTC
CASSIESGPYEQYF
>TRBJ1-2|NA|TRBV20-1|TRBD1
TGCAGTGCTAGATCGTTCCAGGGGGCTTATGGCTACACCTTC
CSARSFQGAYGYTF
>TRBJ1-5|many|TRBV7-9|NA
TGTGCCAGCAGCTCCCGAGGGAGTAGCAATCAGCCCCAGCATTTT
CASSSRGSSNQPQHF
>TRBJ2-6|many|TRBV18|NA
TGTGCCAGCTCACCACCTCGGCGATCTGGGGCCAACGTCCTGACTTTC
CASSPPRRSGANVLTF
>TRBJ1-3|many|TRBV9|TRBD1
TGTGCCAGCAGCGTTACTACAGGGGAACGGGGAAACACCATATATTTT
CASSVTTGERGNTIYF
>TRBJ2-7|NA|TRBV11-2|TRBD2
TGTGCCAGCAGCCTTGGACTAGTCAAGTACGAGCAGTACTTC
CASSLGLVKYEQYF
>TRBJ1-2|many|TRBV28|TRBD1
TGTGCCAGCAGTTTGACAGGGGTCTATGGCTACACCTTC
CASSLTGVYGYTF
>TRBJ2-1|many|TRBV18|NA
TGTGCCAGCTCACCAGGGCAGGGCGGCAATGAGCAGTTCTTC
CASSPGQGGNEQFF
>TRBJ1-3|NA|TRBV7-3|NA
TGTGCCAGCAGCTTAGGGCGGACGGGATATTTT
CASSLGRTGYF
>TRBJ2-5|NA|TRBV20-1|TRBD2
TGCAGTGCTAGAGTGCTAGCGGGAGATGGGGAGACCCAGTACTTC
CSARVLAGDGETQYF
>TRBJ2-2|NA|TRBV29-1|TRBD1
TGCAGCGTGCGACAGACGGGACAGTACACCGGGGAGCTGTTTTTT
CSVRQTGQYTGELFF
>TRBJ2-4|many|TRBV11-1|NA
TGTGCCAGCACAAAGGGGGGGGATGGAAACATTCAGTACTTC
CASTKGGDGNIQYF
>TRBJ2-7|NA|TRBV29-1|TRBD2
TGCAGCGTTGAAGGGACTAGCGGGAATAGTGAGCAGTACTTC
CSVEGTSGNSEQYF
>TRBJ2-7|many|TRBV7-2|TRBD2
TGTGCCAGCAGCCTCGACCCAGGGACTAACTACGAGCAGTACTTC
CASSLDPGTNYEQYF
>TRBJ2-1|many|TRBV15|TRBD2
TGTGCCACCAGCAGAGTTGGGGCAAAGCGGGGAGGGGAGCAGTTCTTC
CATSRVGAKRGGEQFF
>TRBJ1-4|NA|TRBV4-3|NA
NA
CASSQDTPTSVATNEKLFF
>TRBJ1-5|many|TRBV2|NA
TGTGCCAGCACCCCGGACGGGTATCAGCCCCAGCATTTT
CASTPDGYQPQHF
>TRBJ2-7|many|TRBV19|NA
TGTGCCAGTAGTGGGGGATACATAGGCTACGAGCAGTACTTC
CASSGGYIGYEQYF
>TRBJ2-1|many|TRBV12-3/TRBV12-4|TRBD1
TGTGCCAGCAAAGGGACAGGGAGAGGTAATGAGCAGTTCTTC
CASKGTGRGNEQFF
>TRBJ1-1|many|TRBV20-1|TRBD1
TGCAGTGCAACCGCCGAACAGGGGCTTGGCCCTGAAGCTTTCTTT
CSATAEQGLGPEAFF
>TRBJ1-2|NA|TRBV29-1|TRBD1
TGCAGCGTGTCATCGAGCGGGACAGGGGAATTGGCCTATGGCTACACCTTC
CSVSSSGTGELAYGYTF
>TRBJ2-1|NA|TRBV10-3|NA
TGTGCCATCAGTGTCGAGTGGGGCAATGAGCTGTTCTTC
CAISVEWGNELFF
>TRBJ1-5|many|TRBV24-1|NA
TGTGCCACCAGTGAAGCGGGGACACCTGATCAGCCCCAGCATTTT
CATSEAGTPDQPQHF
>TRBJ1-2|NA|TRBV7-9|TRBD1
TGTGCCAGCAGCTCCGGGACAGGGGGCAGTGGCTACACCTTC
CASSSGTGGSGYTF
>TRBJ2-3|NA|TRBV4-1|TRBD2
TGCGCCAGCAGCCAGCAACTAGCGGGTACCACAGATACGCAGTATTTT
CASSQQLAGTTDTQYF
>TRBJ1-1|NA|TRBV4-2|TRBD1
TGTGCCAGCAGCCCGAGACAGGGGACTGAAGCTTTCTTT
CASSPRQGTEAFF
>TRBJ2-5|many|TRBV5-1|TRBD1
TGCGCCAGCAGCTCGGGGACAGCCACCGGGGCGACCCAGTACTTC
CASSSGTATGATQYF
>TRBJ1-2|NA|TRBV7-2|NA
TGTGCCAGCAGCCCGGAAGTCGGCGTAAGAGGCTATGGCTACACCTTC
CASSPEVGVRGYGYTF
>TRBJ2-5|many|TRBV28|NA
TGTGCCAGCAGAGTACAAGAGACCCAGTACTTC
CASRVQETQYF
>TRBJ2-3|many|TRBV15|NA
TGTGCCACCAGCATGAGGGGGGATACGCAGTATTTT
CATSMRGDTQYF
>TRBJ2-5|many|TRBV6-5|NA
TGTGCCAGCAGTCCCTTAACCACCTCCTTGACAGGAGGGTACGGAGAGACCCAGTACTTC
CASSPLTTSLTGGYGETQYF
>TRBJ1-3|medium-sized|TRBV20-1|NA
TGCAGTGCTAGCCCGGGAGTGTACGGAAACACCATATATTTT
CSASPGVYGNTIYF
>TRBJ1-4|NA|TRBV10-3|NA
NA
CAISESHSYNEQFFGPGKNFF
>TRBJ1-4|many|TRBV20-1|TRBD1
TGCAGTGCTAGAGAGTTTTGGGGACAGGTCAATGAAAAACTGTTTTTT
CSAREFWGQVNEKLFF
>TRBJ1-2|NA|TRBV5-1|TRBD1
TGCGCCAGCAGCTTGGAGGGCAGGGGGCACTATGGCTACACCTTC
CASSLEGRGHYGYTF
>TRBJ1-1|NA|TRBV18|NA
TGTGCCAGCTCAACGACCTCGATTGGGTCCGGTGGGAACACTGAAGCTTTCTTT
CASSTTSIGSGGNTEAFF
>TRBJ1-5|many|TRBV20-1|TRBD1
TGCAGTGCTAATGACAGGGAAGGACGGCAGCCCCAGCATTTT
CSANDREGRQPQHF